A single sample is the source of the 24 T cell receptor beta chains below, sequenced in a study of cytomegalovirus exposure and HLA in healthy donors. Primers included in the PCR were 60 Vbeta and 13 Jbeta primers. Using immunoSEQ multiplex PCR, the repertoire was profiled, and TCRdb retains in-frame clones only, with some absent. The sample lists tens of thousands of clones; around 80% were seen once. Sequenced sample: PBMCs. These receptors all stem from a male donor in good health and CMV-seronegative.

In this sample, this clone turned up once. This chain joins TRBV2 and TRBJ1-3, with D uncertain. CDR1 SNHLY and CDR2 FYNNEI come from the germline V gene. The CDR3 runs 13 residues. With 5 bases removed from V and 2 bases from J, the gap between germline ends came to 7 bases. CDR3 nucleotide sequence: TGTGCCAGCAGTTCGACTACTGGAAACACCATATATTTT. The encoded protein is CASSSTTGNTIYF.

Turning to this clone: At one end the junction does not follow the germline gene, possibly because of a read error. The rearrangement links TRBV7-9 to TRBJ1-1; 7 positions match TRBD1. Germline V gives CDR1 SEHNR, CDR2 FQNEAQ (reference sequence). The CDR3 runs to 15 residues. The CDR3 DNA reads TGTTCCAGCAGCCCGGGGGACAGCTTTAACACTGAAGCTTTCTTT. Translating gives CSSSPGDSFNTEAFF.

The chain joins TRBV19 to TRBJ1-2, with 8 bases lining up with TRBD1. V trimming: 4 bases; J trimming: 0 bases; junction bases outside the gene matches: 1. Germline loops: CDR1 LNHDA, CDR2 SQIVND (reference sequence). This CDR3 is built from 14 residues. The chain's CDR3 is CASSRGQANYGYTF. In DNA form, the CDR3 reads TGTGCCAGTAGTAGGGGACAGGCTAACTATGGCTACACCTTC.

The CDR3 sequence is CASSYNLDSPNTEAFF. CDR3 nucleotide sequence: TGTGCCAGCAGTTACAATCTAGACAGTCCCAACACTGAAGCTTTCTTT. The rearrangement joins TRBV6-5 to TRBJ1-1; D is perhaps TRBD1 (5 bases). Trimming pared 2 bases from V and 2 bases from J, leaving 15 bases between. Per the germline V gene, CDR1 is MNHEY and CDR2 is SVGAGI. The CDR3 consists of 16 residues.

Remarks on this clone: At the DNA level, this CDR3 is encoded by other sequences in the same sample as well. J is TRBJ1-1 and V is TRBV7-9, with no clear D. Looked up from germline, CDR1 is SEHNR and CDR2 is FQNEAQ (reference sequence). V was clipped by 1 base and J by 4 bases, with 7 bases between them. This CDR3 is built from 13 residues. CDR3 in amino acids: CASSLGGGTEAFF. CDR3 in DNA: TGTGCCAGCAGCTTAGGCGGTGGCACTGAAGCTTTCTTT.

With regard to this clone: Mismatch with germline at one junction end may stem from a read error. The rearrangement joins TRBV27 to TRBJ1-1; 7 bases fit TRBD1. There are 14 residues in the CDR3. Germline CDR1 reads MNHEY; CDR2 reads SMNVEV (reference sequence). The CDR3 loop is CASSSAGGNTEASF. The DNA of the CDR3 is TGTGCCAGCAGTTCCGCAGGGGGGAACACTGAAGCTTCCTTT.

The V and J genes are TRBV4-1 and TRBJ1-1; D not certain. Trimming shortened V by 2 bases and J by 5 bases, and 18 bases separated the two germline ends. The CDR3 is 16 amino acids. Germline V gene lookup returns CDR1 MGHRA and CDR2 YSYEKL. Here the CDR3 DNA reads TGCGCCAGCAGCCAACCCCCTCACCCGACACGGACTGAAGCTTTCTTT. It yields the protein CASSQPPHPTRTEAFF.

The chain links TRBV27 to TRBJ2-2, with 8 positions matching TRBD2. The CDR3 runs to 16 residues. V was clipped by 6 bases and J by 4 bases; unmatched bases: 10. CDR1 is MNHEY and CDR2 is SMNVEV in the germline V gene (reference sequence). CDR3 residues: CASSPSGGPGTGELFF. CDR3 nucleotides: TGTGCCAGCAGCCCCAGCGGGGGTCCGGGCACCGGGGAGCTGTTTTTT.

V and J are TRBV5-4 and TRBJ2-3; D is possibly TRBD1 (6 bases). Germline loops: CDR1 SGHNT, CDR2 YYREEE (reference sequence). With 4 bases removed from V and 0 bases from J, the gap between germline ends came to 9 bases. The CDR3 extends over 14 amino acids. CDR3 sequence (DNA): TGTGCCAGCAGCAACGGACAGAGCACAGATACGCAGTATTTT. Translated, it gives CASSNGQSTDTQYF.

The rearrangement joins TRBV13 to TRBJ2-7, with 11 bases matching TRBD2. There are 15 residues in the CDR3. Per the germline V gene, CDR1 is PRHDT and CDR2 is FYEKMQ (reference sequence). V gave up 4 bases and J gave up 4 bases; unmatched junction bases: 6. The CDR3 reads CASSSSGGLVYEQYF. The DNA for the CDR3 is TGTGCCAGCAGCTCTAGCGGGGGGCTAGTATACGAGCAGTACTTC. Drawing the rest from reference TRBV13 and TRBJ2-7, the complete variable domain is AAGVIQSPRHLIKEKRETATLKCYPIPRHDTVYWYQQGPGQDPQFLISFYEKMQSDKGSIPDRFSAQQFSDYHSELNMSSLELGDSALYFCASSSSGGLVYEQYFGPGTRLTVT.

The chain recombines TRBV7-9 with TRBJ1-6; TRBD1 agrees at 7 bases. J was trimmed by 6 bases and V by 5 bases; bases with no gene match: 7. This CDR3 has 15 residues. The germline V gene has CDR1 SEHNR and CDR2 FQNEAQ (reference sequence). CDR3 bases: TGTGCCAGCAGCCGAACCGGGACAGTTAATTCACCCCTCCACTTT. Its protein is CASSRTGTVNSPLHF. Combining the CDR3 with reference TRBV7-9 and TRBJ1-6 gives the whole variable domain DTGVSQNPRHKITKRGQNVTFRCDPISEHNRLYWYRQTLGQGPEFLTYFQNEAQLEKSRLLSDRFSAERPKGSFSTLEIQRTEQGDSAMYLCASSRTGTVNSPLHFGNGTRLTVT.

The rearrangement links TRBV12-5 to TRBJ1-6, with 7 bases aligning to TRBD1. This CDR3 is 17 amino acids long. After removal of 4 bases from V and 10 bases from J, the junction contained 16 bases not matched to a gene. Germline lookup yields CDR1 LGHNT and CDR2 FRNRAP. This CDR3 reads CASGWTTGDRRSSPLHF. CDR3 DNA: TGTGCTAGTGGTTGGACTACTGGGGACAGACGATCCTCACCCCTCCACTTT. Full variable domain (rest looked up from reference TRBV12-5 and TRBJ1-6): DARVTQTPRHKVTEMGQEVTMRCQPILGHNTVFWYRQTMMQGLELLAYFRNRAPLDDSGMPKDRFSAEMPDATLATLKIQPSEPRDSAVYFCASGWTTGDRRSSPLHFGNGTRLTVT.

The V gene is TRBV19, the J gene TRBJ1-5; the D gene is possibly TRBD1 (5 bases). The germline V gene encodes CDR1 LNHDA and CDR2 SQIVND (reference sequence). There are 15 residues in the CDR3. With 3 bases removed from V and 3 bases from J, the gap between germline ends came to 12 bases. Written as DNA, the CDR3 is TGTGCCAGTAGTATGGGGGGAGGGGACAATCAGCCCCAGCATTTT. Encoded protein: CASSMGGGDNQPQHF.

This clone was seen once. This chain links TRBV27 with TRBJ2-1; 13 bases fit TRBD2. Germline V gene data show CDR1 as MNHEY and CDR2 as SMNVEV (reference sequence). Unmatched junction bases numbered 9, after V lost 2 bases and J lost 5 bases. The CDR3 extends over 18 amino acids. CDR3 DNA sequence: TGTGCCAGCAGTTTAACTAGCGGGGGGGCCGGATTCGACAATGAGCAGTTCTTC. Translating gives CASSLTSGGAGFDNEQFF.

This chain uses TRBV19 with TRBJ2-3, with 13 nucleotides matching TRBD2. Germline CDR1 LNHDA, CDR2 SQIVND (reference sequence). J lost 0 bases, V lost 8 bases, and 14 bases had no gene match. The CDR3 runs to 19 residues. This CDR3 is CASSSRGLAGSSSTDTQYF. Written as DNA, the CDR3 is TGTGCCAGTTCTTCCAGGGGACTAGCGGGGTCCTCTAGCACAGATACGCAGTATTTT. Variable domain in full (rest from reference TRBV19 and TRBJ2-3): DGGITQSPKYLFRKEGQNVTLSCEQNLNHDAMYWYRQDPGQGLRLIYYSQIVNDFQKGDIAEGYSVSREKKESFPLTVTSAQKNPTAFYLCASSSRGLAGSSSTDTQYFGPGTRLTVL.

The CDR3 sequence is CASSNTFPYEQYF. CDR3 coding DNA: TGTGCCAGTAGTAACACATTTCCCTACGAGCAGTACTTC. V is TRBV19 and J is TRBJ2-7; no clear D. The CDR3 consists of 13 residues. The V gene lost 4 bases and the J gene lost 2 bases, with 9 bases spanning the gap. Germline values: CDR1 LNHDA, CDR2 SQIVND (reference sequence).

The chain joins TRBV6-5 to TRBJ1-1; a weak D match, TRBD1 (5 bases). Trimming pared 3 bases from V and 1 base from J, leaving 12 bases between. Germline CDR1 MNHEY, CDR2 SVGAGI. The CDR3 is 15 amino acids. The CDR3: CASSYSRQRNTEAFF. CDR3 nucleotide sequence: TGTGCCAGCAGTTATTCTCGACAGAGGAACACTGAAGCTTTCTTT.

This clone was seen more than once but under ten times. The chain joins TRBV7-9 to TRBJ2-1; the D gene is possibly TRBD2 (7 bases). V lost 5 bases, J lost 8 bases, and 16 bases lay in between. The germline V gene encodes CDR1 SEHNR and CDR2 FQNEAQ (reference sequence). This CDR3 region has 14 residues. The CDR3 spells CASSLEGGQHEQFF. CDR3 DNA sequence: TGTGCCAGCAGCCTGGAGGGGGGGCAGCATGAGCAGTTCTTC.

This clone was picked up a small number of times. The chain has TRBV13 and TRBJ1-3; TRBD1 matches at 7 bases. The CDR3 loop spans 16 amino acids. Germline V gene data show CDR1 as PRHDT and CDR2 as FYEKMQ (reference sequence). The V segment lost 2 bases and the J segment 1 base; nucleotides outside the gene matches: 5. CDR3 residues: CASSLRGQPSGNTIYF. The CDR3 DNA sequence: TGTGCCAGCAGCTTAAGGGGACAGCCTTCTGGAAACACCATATATTTT.

The sample holds one count of this clone. CDR3 in amino acids: CASSDTGESSNQPQHF. CDR3 nucleotides: TGTGCCAGTAGCGATACAGGGGAGAGTAGCAATCAGCCCCAGCATTTT. This chain links TRBV19 with TRBJ1-5, with 7 positions matching TRBD1. The V gene's germline CDR1 is LNHDA and CDR2 SQIVND (reference sequence). CDR3 length: 16 amino acids. The V and J ends lost 6 bases and 0 bases, in that order; junction bases with no gene match: 8.

A single count supports this clone. The CDR3, as DNA: TGTGCCAGCAGCTCCCTAGCGGGGGGGCCGATAGATACGCAGTATTTT. Amino acids: CASSSLAGGPIDTQYF. V usage is TRBV7-8 and J usage is TRBJ2-3; 12 nucleotides match TRBD2. This CDR3 is built from 16 residues. The trim removed 4 bases at V and 5 bases at J, leaving 7 bases unmatched. Germline-derived CDR1 and CDR2 are SGHVS and FQNEAQ.

The V gene is TRBV19, the J gene TRBJ1-4; D is possibly TRBD1 (5 bases). Trimming pared 3 bases from V and 0 bases from J, leaving 8 bases between. Germline CDR1 LNHDA, CDR2 SQIVND (reference sequence). The CDR3 is 15 amino acids. In DNA, the CDR3 is TGTGCCAGTAGTATGGGACTCGCAACTAATGAAAAACTGTTTTTT. Protein sequence: CASSMGLATNEKLFF.

V gene TRBV5-1 combines with J gene TRBJ1-2, with 8 bases lining up with TRBD1. This CDR3 spans 17 amino acids. The germline CDR1 and CDR2 sequences are SGHRS and YFSETQ. With V trimmed by 4 bases and J by 4 bases, 15 bases remained unmatched. The CDR3 sequence is CASSGQTGDASSYGYTF. The CDR3 nucleotides are TGCGCCAGCAGCGGACAGACAGGGGACGCCTCCTCCTATGGCTACACCTTC. The full variable domain, completed using reference TRBV5-1 and TRBJ1-2, is KAGVTQTPRYLIKTRGQQVTLSCSPISGHRSVSWYQQTPGQGLQFLFEYFSETQRNKGNFPGRFSGRQFSNSRSEMNVSTLELGDSALYLCASSGQTGDASSYGYTFGSGTRLTVV.

This sequence joins TRBV30 and TRBJ1-1, with D possibly TRBD1 on 5 matching bases. V was clipped by 4 bases and J by 2 bases, with 20 bases between them. This CDR3 is built from 16 residues. CDR1 is GTSNPN, CDR2 SVGIG, per germline (reference sequence). The CDR3 sequence is CAWTGGGAGQNTEAFF. The DNA of the CDR3 is TGTGCCTGGACCGGTGGAGGGGCAGGACAAAACACTGAAGCTTTCTTT.